The 29 T cell receptor beta chains reported below all come from one sample, sequenced in a study of CD8+ T cells in alopecia areata. RNA extraction and reverse transcription yielded cDNA as sequencing template. The protocol was immunoSEQ multiplex PCR, while the TCRdb copy is restricted to in-frame clones and leaves out a portion. The sample shows about 250,000 clones, roughly two thirds of them seen only once. Sequencing was performed on CD4+ T cells sorted from blood, taken at week 0. Receptor source: a human donor with alopecia areata.

As concerns this clone: Different DNA sequences within this sample yield the same CDR3. The rearrangement uses TRBV30 and TRBJ2-1; no clear D. The V and J ends lost 1 base and 8 bases respectively, with 6 bases between them. Looked up from germline, CDR1 is GTSNPN and CDR2 is SVGIG (reference sequence). The CDR3 is 11 amino acids. This CDR3 is CAWSGGYEQFF. In nucleotides, the CDR3 is TGTGCCTGGAGTGGAGGATATGAGCAGTTCTTC.

This clone was seen a handful of times. This chain uses TRBV4-3 with TRBJ2-3; the D gene is possibly TRBD2 (6 bases). The CDR3 runs 14 residues. The germline CDR1 and CDR2 sequences are LGHNA and YSLEER. V was cut by 4 bases and J by 8 bases, with 16 bases left in between. The DNA for the CDR3 is TGCGCCAGCAGCCCGGGGAGGAACAAGGGTACGCAGTATTTT. This gives the protein CASSPGRNKGTQYF.

This clone was observed a few times. The chain couples TRBV6-6 to TRBJ1-2, with D maybe TRBD1 (5 bases). Germline CDR1 MNHNY, CDR2 SVGAGI (reference sequence). V shed 5 bases and J shed 8 bases, with 18 bases lying between them. The CDR3 runs 14 residues. The CDR3 spells CASSGTGLWGGYTF. DNA for the CDR3: TGTGCCAGCAGTGGAACAGGCCTCTGGGGAGGCTACACCTTC.

This chain uses TRBV29-1 with TRBJ2-1; TRBD1 matches 8 bases. Germline V gene data show CDR1 as SQVTM and CDR2 as ANQGSEA. J was trimmed by 4 bases and V by 7 bases; bases with no gene match: 6. The CDR3 spans 13 residues. CDR3 in DNA: TGCAGCGGGACAAGGGACAGGTACAATGAGCAGTTCTTC. Translated: CSGTRDRYNEQFF.

This clone came up a few times. The J gene is TRBJ2-2, the V gene TRBV5-1; D is undetermined. Germline V CDR1 and CDR2: SGHRS, YFSETQ. The length of the CDR3 is 14 residues. V was trimmed by 4 bases and J by 3 bases, leaving 10 bases between them. The CDR3 nucleotides are TGCGCCAGCAGCGCCGGCTCGTACACCGGGGAGCTGTTTTTT. This gives the protein CASSAGSYTGELFF.

The chain has TRBV9 and TRBJ2-1; D remains ambiguous. The CDR3 extends over 13 amino acids. The germline V gene has CDR1 SGDLS and CDR2 YYNGEE. The germline V and J ends were trimmed by 7 bases and 2 bases, with 10 bases remaining between them. CDR3 DNA: TGTGCCAGCTCTCGAAGAGCCTACAATGAGCAGTTCTTC. This encodes CASSRRAYNEQFF.

This clone was detected a few times. The gene calls are TRBV5-1 and TRBJ1-2, with D hard to call. Germline-derived CDR1 and CDR2 are SGHRS and YFSETQ. V was clipped by 7 bases and J by 0 bases, with 13 bases between them. The CDR3 extends over 14 amino acids. In DNA, the CDR3 is TGCGCCAGCGATCCGGACGGTTCTAACTATGGCTACACCTTC. Protein product: CASDPDGSNYGYTF. Full variable domain (outside the CDR3, taken from reference TRBV5-1 and TRBJ1-2): KAGVTQTPRYLIKTRGQQVTLSCSPISGHRSVSWYQQTPGQGLQFLFEYFSETQRNKGNFPGRFSGRQFSNSRSEMNVSTLELGDSALYLCASDPDGSNYGYTFGSGTRLTVV.

The chain employs TRBV6-5 and TRBJ2-7; a possible D gene is TRBD2 (6 bases). The V gene's germline CDR1 is MNHEY and CDR2 SVGAGI. The CDR3 is 16 amino acids. V was pared by 0 bases and J by 0 bases, with 12 bases between. In DNA, the CDR3 is TGTGCCAGCAGTTACTCGATGAGGGGACTCTCCTACGAGCAGTACTTC. It encodes CASSYSMRGLSYEQYF.

As to this clone: The sample has other DNA sequences that encode this CDR3 too. The rearrangement joins TRBV20-1 to TRBJ2-3; D is ambiguous. Deletions cut 4 bases from V and 3 bases from J, with 5 bases between. This CDR3 contains 11 residues. Germline V gives CDR1 DFQATT, CDR2 SNEGSKA (reference sequence). CDR3 amino acids: CSATLTDTQYF. In DNA form, the CDR3 reads TGCAGTGCTACCCTTACAGATACGCAGTATTTT.

To note about this clone: Relative to the germline gene, one junction end is altered; a read error may explain this. The chain employs TRBV9 and TRBJ2-7; perhaps D is TRBD1 or TRBD2 (5 bases each). The CDR3 is 14 amino acids. The germline gives CDR1 SGDLS, CDR2 YYNGEE. The CDR3 nucleotides read TGTGCCAGCAGCTCCGGGACCGCTACTAAGGAGCACTACTTC. It translates to CASSSGTATKEHYF.

This clone has just a few counts. The gene calls are TRBV7-2 and TRBJ1-2; D is ambiguous. Trimming pared 1 base from V and 1 base from J, leaving 10 bases between. Germline values: CDR1 SGHTA, CDR2 FQGNSA. This CDR3 region has 15 residues. CDR3 sequence reads: CASSLDPDLNYGYTF. The CDR3 DNA reads as TGTGCCAGCAGCTTAGACCCAGACCTTAACTATGGCTACACCTTC.

J is TRBJ2-5 and V is TRBV10-3; D not certain. V was clipped by 8 bases and J by 5 bases, with 9 bases between them. Germline V CDR1 and CDR2: ENHRY, SYGVKD. This CDR3 comprises 11 residues. The CDR3 reads CAIGPVETQYF. In nucleotides, the CDR3 is TGTGCCATCGGTCCGGTGGAGACCCAGTACTTC.

Concerning this clone itself: At one end, the junction sequence differs from germline, possibly due to a read error. The V and J genes are TRBV29-1 and TRBJ2-3; 10 bases line up with TRBD2. The CDR3 loop spans 10 amino acids. From germline, CDR1 is SQVTM and CDR2 ANQGSEA. This CDR3 reads CSVENLAGVF. For the CDR3, the DNA is TGCAGCGTTGAGAACCTAGCGGGGGTTTTT.

About this clone itself: The sample contains more than one DNA sequence encoding this CDR3. The V and J genes are TRBV7-2 and TRBJ2-3; D call uncertain. Germline V lookup: CDR1 SGHTA, CDR2 FQGNSA. This CDR3 contains 11 residues. V was pared by 6 bases and J by 3 bases, with 4 bases between. CDR3 residues: CASSYTDTQYF. For the CDR3, the DNA is TGTGCCAGCAGTTATACAGATACGCAGTATTTT. The complete variable domain, with remaining parts taken from reference TRBV7-2 and TRBJ2-3, reads GAGVSQSPSNKVTEKGKDVELRCDPISGHTALYWYRQSLGQGLEFLIYFQGNSAPDKSGLPSDRFSAERTGGSVSTLTIQRTQQEDSAVYLCASSYTDTQYFGPGTRLTVL.

The CDR3 bases are TGTGCCAGTAGTATAGTGACAGGGGGCGCGAGGACTGAAGCTTTCTTT. It translates to CASSIVTGGARTEAFF. The genes are TRBV19 and TRBJ1-1, with 10 bases identical to TRBD1. The CDR3 runs 16 residues. Germline V gives CDR1 LNHDA, CDR2 SQIVND (reference sequence). V lost 1 base and J lost 5; bases outside the gene matches: 7.

This chain joins TRBV13 and TRBJ2-2; D is perhaps TRBD2 (5 bases). The CDR3 totals 16 residues. Germline-derived CDR1 and CDR2 are PRHDT and FYEKMQ (reference sequence). The V end lost 5 bases, the J end lost 1 base, and 14 bases lay between the germline ends. The CDR3 loop is CASSLRAAGNTGELFF. CDR3 sequence (DNA): TGTGCCAGCAGCCTTAGGGCGGCGGGGAACACCGGGGAGCTGTTTTTT.

V usage is TRBV30 and J usage is TRBJ1-1; D is undetermined. Germline V lookup: CDR1 GTSNPN, CDR2 SVGIG (reference sequence). CDR3 length: 11 residues. V dropped 3 bases and J dropped 4 bases, with 6 bases sitting between them. The CDR3 loop reads CAWRRTTEAFF. The CDR3, as DNA: TGTGCCTGGAGAAGGACCACTGAAGCTTTCTTT. Full variable domain (outside the CDR3, taken from reference TRBV30 and TRBJ1-1): SQTIHQWPATLVQPVGSPLSLECTVEGTSNPNLYWYRQAAGRGLQLLFYSVGIGQISSEVPQNLSASRPQDRQFILSSKKLLLSDSGFYLCAWRRTTEAFFGQGTRLTVV.

The rearrangement links TRBV4-2 to TRBJ1-2; 7 nucleotides match TRBD1. The length of the CDR3 is 15 residues. From germline, CDR1 is LGHNA and CDR2 YNFKEQ. The ends lost 4 bases at V and 0 bases at J; junction bases unmatched: 5. This CDR3 is CASSRGQEANYGYTF. CDR3 DNA sequence: TGTGCCAGCAGCCGAGGACAGGAGGCTAACTATGGCTACACCTTC.

V usage is TRBV5-1 and J usage is TRBJ2-6; D unclear. Germline assignment: CDR1 SGHRS and CDR2 YFSETQ. This CDR3 comprises 15 residues. Trimming removed 4 bases from V and 2 bases from J, with 10 bases in between. CDR3 sequence: CASSEFGPGANVLTF. Written as DNA, the CDR3 is TGCGCCAGCAGCGAATTCGGGCCTGGGGCCAACGTCCTGACTTTC.

The V gene is TRBV2, the J gene TRBJ2-1, with D possibly being TRBD1 or TRBD2 (5 bases each). The length of the CDR3 is 13 residues. Germline V gene lookup returns CDR1 SNHLY and CDR2 FYNNEI. The germline V and J ends were trimmed by 8 bases and 9 bases, with 17 bases remaining between them. The CDR3 sequence is CASRLMGGGEQFF. The CDR3 DNA reads TGTGCCAGCCGCCTCATGGGTGGGGGTGAGCAGTTCTTC.

This clone was seen more than once but under ten times. This rearrangement joins TRBV29-1 to TRBJ1-2; D remains ambiguous. From germline, CDR1 is SQVTM and CDR2 ANQGSEA. The CDR3 is made up of 11 amino acids. Trimming took 7 bases from V and 4 from J, leaving 10 bases between them. CDR3 in DNA: TGCAGCGAGGGCGCGGGCTATGGCTACACCTTC. Protein sequence: CSEGAGYGYTF.

This clone was counted a few times. CDR3 residues: CASSVDAKQPQHF. The CDR3 DNA follows: TGTGCCAGCAGCGTAGATGCGAAACAGCCCCAGCATTTT. The J gene is TRBJ1-5, the V gene TRBV9, with no clear D. This CDR3 is 13 amino acids long. Germline values: CDR1 SGDLS, CDR2 YYNGEE. V lost 0 bases and J 7 bases, leaving 8 bases between the germline ends.

This clone was seen only a few times. The chain is built from TRBV30 and TRBJ2-1, with D unclear. This CDR3 contains 14 residues. The ends were cut back, 2 bases at V and 0 bases at J, with 8 bases in the middle. Germline CDR1 GTSNPN, CDR2 SVGIG (reference sequence). In nucleotides, the CDR3 is TGTGCCTGGAGTTGGCGGAGCTCCTACAATGAGCAGTTCTTC. Protein product: CAWSWRSSYNEQFF.

This clone was seen only once. This chain connects TRBV2 to TRBJ2-5; 9 bases are shared with TRBD2. The V gene end was trimmed by 5 bases and the J gene end by 11 bases; junction bases not matched to a gene: 15. There are 15 residues in the CDR3. CDR1 and CDR2 from the germline V gene are SNHLY and FYNNEI. The CDR3 DNA reads as TGTGCCAGCAGTTTGCTAGCGGGGACTACTGGGGAGCAGTACTTC. Translating it yields CASSLLAGTTGEQYF.

CDR3 protein: CSVGFGGGQETQYF. As DNA, the CDR3 is TGCAGCGTTGGGTTTGGCGGGGGACAAGAGACCCAGTACTTC. The V gene is TRBV29-1, the J gene TRBJ2-5, with 7 bases fitting TRBD2. With V trimmed by 4 bases and J by 2 bases, 7 bases remained unmatched. This CDR3 region has 14 residues. CDR1 and CDR2 from the germline V gene are SQVTM and ANQGSEA.

This clone has more than one count but fewer than ten. The chain couples TRBV29-1 to TRBJ2-1; weak D call: TRBD1 (6 bases). This CDR3 has 13 amino acids. The ends were cut back, 7 bases at V and 0 bases at J, with 10 bases in the middle. From germline, CDR1 is SQVTM and CDR2 ANQGSEA. The CDR3 spells CSGGQGSYNEQFF. As DNA, the CDR3 is TGCAGCGGGGGGCAGGGCTCCTACAATGAGCAGTTCTTC.

This rearrangement joins TRBV29-1 to TRBJ2-2, with 8 bases matching TRBD1. The CDR3 is made up of 14 amino acids. J was trimmed by 7 bases and V by 2 bases; bases with no gene match: 6. Germline values: CDR1 SQVTM, CDR2 ANQGSEA. The CDR3 region has the DNA TGCAGCGTTGAACAGGGGGCGTTGGACGGGGAGCTGTTTTTT. It yields the protein CSVEQGALDGELFF.

V and J are TRBV7-2 and TRBJ1-2, with TRBD1 identical over 7 bases. There are 14 residues in the CDR3. V lost 0 bases and J lost 10; bases outside the gene matches: 8. Germline CDR1 SGHTA, CDR2 FQGNSA. The CDR3: CASSLAIRTGDYTF. CDR3 in DNA: TGTGCCAGCAGCTTAGCGATCCGGACAGGCGACTACACCTTC. The whole variable domain, remainder taken from reference TRBV7-2 and TRBJ1-2, is GAGVSQSPSNKVTEKGKDVELRCDPISGHTALYWYRQSLGQGLEFLIYFQGNSAPDKSGLPSDRFSAERTGGSVSTLTIQRTQQEDSAVYLCASSLAIRTGDYTFGSGTRLTVV.

This sequence joins TRBV30 and TRBJ1-1; a weak D match, TRBD1 (5 bases). CDR3 length equals 14 residues. Germline V gene lookup returns CDR1 GTSNPN and CDR2 SVGIG (reference sequence). V lost 2 bases to trimming and J lost 1 base, with 11 bases between them. Here the CDR3 reads CAWSSGRANTEAFF. The CDR3 nucleotides read TGTGCCTGGAGTTCCGGCAGGGCGAACACTGAAGCTTTCTTT.